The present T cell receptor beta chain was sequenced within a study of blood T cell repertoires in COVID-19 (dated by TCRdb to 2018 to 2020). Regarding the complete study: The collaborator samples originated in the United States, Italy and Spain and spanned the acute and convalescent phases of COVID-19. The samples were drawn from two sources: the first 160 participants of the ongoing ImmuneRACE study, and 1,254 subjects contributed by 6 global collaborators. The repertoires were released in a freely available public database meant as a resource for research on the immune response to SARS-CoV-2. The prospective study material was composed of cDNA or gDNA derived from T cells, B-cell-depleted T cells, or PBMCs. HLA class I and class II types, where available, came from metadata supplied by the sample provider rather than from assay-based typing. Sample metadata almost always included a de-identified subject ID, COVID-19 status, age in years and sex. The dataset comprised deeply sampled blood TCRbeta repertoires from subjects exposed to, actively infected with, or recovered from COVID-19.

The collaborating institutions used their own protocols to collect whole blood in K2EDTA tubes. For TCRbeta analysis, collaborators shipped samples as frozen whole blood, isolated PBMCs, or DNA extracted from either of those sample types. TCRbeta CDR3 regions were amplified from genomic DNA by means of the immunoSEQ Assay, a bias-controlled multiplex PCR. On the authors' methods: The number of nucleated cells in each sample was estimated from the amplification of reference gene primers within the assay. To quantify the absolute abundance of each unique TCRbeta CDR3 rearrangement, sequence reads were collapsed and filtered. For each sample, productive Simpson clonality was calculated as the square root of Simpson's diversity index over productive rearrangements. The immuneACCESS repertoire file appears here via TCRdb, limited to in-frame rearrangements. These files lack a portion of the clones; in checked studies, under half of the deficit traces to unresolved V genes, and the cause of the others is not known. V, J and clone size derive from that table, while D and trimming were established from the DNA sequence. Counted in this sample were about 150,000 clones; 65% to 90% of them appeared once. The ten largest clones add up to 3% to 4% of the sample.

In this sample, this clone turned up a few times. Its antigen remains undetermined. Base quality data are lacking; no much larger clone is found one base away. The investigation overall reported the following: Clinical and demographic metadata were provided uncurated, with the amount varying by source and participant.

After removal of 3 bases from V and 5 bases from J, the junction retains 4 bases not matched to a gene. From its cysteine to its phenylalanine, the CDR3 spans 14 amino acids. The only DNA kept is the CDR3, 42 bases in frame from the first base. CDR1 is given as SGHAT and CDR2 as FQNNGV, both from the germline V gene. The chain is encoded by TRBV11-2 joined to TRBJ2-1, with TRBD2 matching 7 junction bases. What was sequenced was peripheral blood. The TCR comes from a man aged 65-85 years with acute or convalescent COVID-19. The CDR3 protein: CASSLGGSHNEQFF. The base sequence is TGTGCCAGCAGCTTGGGCGGGAGCCACAATGAGCAGTTCTTC.